The TCR beta chain under discussion was sequenced for a study of Ad26.COV2.S vaccination and SARS-CoV-2 variants. Across the study: Donor was in the COV1001 Ad26.COV2.S trial arm. Doses of Ad26.COV2.S were injected into muscle once or twice, 56 days apart.

Generated by immunoSEQ multiplex PCR, the TCRdb table keeps only in-frame clones and is missing some. Of fewer than 900,000 clones in the sample, roughly 90% were seen once. Treatment given: approximately 18 received Ad26.COV2.S at low or high dose, single or two shots; five or six received placebo; per-sample allocation not given. Sampling was done on day 63 after the first vaccine or placebo injection. CDR3 length equals 14 residues. V was clipped by 4 bases and J by 6 bases, with 15 bases between them. The V gene's germline CDR1 is SGHTA and CDR2 FQGNSA. Sequences were derived from peripheral blood, sampled in a trial of Ad26.COV2.S vaccine versus placebo. The origin of this receptor is a person aged 18-60 years who received the Ad26.COV2.S COVID-19 vaccine or a placebo. The chain carries TRBV7-2 and TRBJ1-1; a possible D gene is TRBD1 (6 bases). The CDR3 bases are TGTGCCAGCAGCTACCAGAGCGGGGGCTCTGAAGCTTTCTTT. This codes for CASSYQSGGSEAFF.